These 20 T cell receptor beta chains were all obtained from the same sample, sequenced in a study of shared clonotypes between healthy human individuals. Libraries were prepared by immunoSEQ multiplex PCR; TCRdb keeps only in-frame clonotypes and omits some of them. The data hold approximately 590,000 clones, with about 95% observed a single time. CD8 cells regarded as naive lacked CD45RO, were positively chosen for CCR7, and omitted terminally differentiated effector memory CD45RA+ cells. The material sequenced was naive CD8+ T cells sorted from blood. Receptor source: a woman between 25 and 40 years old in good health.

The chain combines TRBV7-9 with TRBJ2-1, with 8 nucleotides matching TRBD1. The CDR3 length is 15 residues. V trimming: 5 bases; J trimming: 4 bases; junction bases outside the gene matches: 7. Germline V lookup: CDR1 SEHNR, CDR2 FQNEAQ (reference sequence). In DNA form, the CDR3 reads TGTGCCAGCAGCACGGCGGACAGGGAATACAATGAGCAGTTCTTC. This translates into CASSTADREYNEQFF. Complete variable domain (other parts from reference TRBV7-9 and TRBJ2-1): DTGVSQNPRHKITKRGQNVTFRCDPISEHNRLYWYRQTLGQGPEFLTYFQNEAQLEKSRLLSDRFSAERPKGSFSTLEIQRTEQGDSAMYLCASSTADREYNEQFFGPGTRLTVL.

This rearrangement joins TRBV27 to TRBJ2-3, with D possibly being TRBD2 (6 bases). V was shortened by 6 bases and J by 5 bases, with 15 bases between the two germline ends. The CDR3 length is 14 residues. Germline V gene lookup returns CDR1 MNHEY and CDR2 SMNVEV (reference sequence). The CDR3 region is CASRRRRVGDTQYF. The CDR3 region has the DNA TGTGCCAGCAGAAGGAGGAGGGTAGGAGATACGCAGTATTTT.

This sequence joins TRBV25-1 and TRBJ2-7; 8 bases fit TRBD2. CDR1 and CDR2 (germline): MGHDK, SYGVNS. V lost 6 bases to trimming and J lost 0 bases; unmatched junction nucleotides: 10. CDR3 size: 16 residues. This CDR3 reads CASRPRREDLSYEQYF. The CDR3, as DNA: TGTGCCAGCAGACCGAGGCGGGAGGACCTCTCCTACGAGCAGTACTTC.

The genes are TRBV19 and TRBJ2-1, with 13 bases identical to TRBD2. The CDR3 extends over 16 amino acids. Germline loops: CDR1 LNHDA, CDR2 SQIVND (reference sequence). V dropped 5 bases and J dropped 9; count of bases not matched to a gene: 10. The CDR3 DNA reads TGTGCCAGTAGTCCCACGACCGGGACTAGCGGGGTTGAGCAGTTCTTC. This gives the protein CASSPTTGTSGVEQFF.

CDR3 sequence (DNA): TGTGCCAGCAGCTTAAATAGCGGAGCCTACAATGAGCAGTTCTTC. This translates into CASSLNSGAYNEQFF. The genes are TRBV7-3 and TRBJ2-1; TRBD2 might be the D (6 bases). V dropped 1 base and J dropped 2 bases, with 9 bases sitting between them. The CDR3 covers 15 residues. Germline-derived CDR1 and CDR2 are SGHTA and FQGTGA.

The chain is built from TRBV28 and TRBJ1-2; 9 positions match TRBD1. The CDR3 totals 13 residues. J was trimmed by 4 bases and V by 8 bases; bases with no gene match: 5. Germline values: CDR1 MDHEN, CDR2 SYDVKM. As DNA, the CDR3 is TGTGCCAGCTCGGGGACAGGGTTCTATGGCTACACCTTC. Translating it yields CASSGTGFYGYTF.

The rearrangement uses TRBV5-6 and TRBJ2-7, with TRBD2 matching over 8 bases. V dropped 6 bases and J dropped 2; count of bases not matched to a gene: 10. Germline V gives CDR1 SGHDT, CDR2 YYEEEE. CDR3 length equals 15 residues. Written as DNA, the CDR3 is TGTGCCAGCACCTGGGGCGCGGGAGGCCCCTACGAGCAGTACTTC. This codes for CASTWGAGGPYEQYF.

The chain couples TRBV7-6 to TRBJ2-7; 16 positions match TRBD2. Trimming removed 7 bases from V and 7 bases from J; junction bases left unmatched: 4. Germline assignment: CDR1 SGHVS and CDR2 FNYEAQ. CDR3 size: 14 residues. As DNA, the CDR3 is TGTGCCAGCACCGTGGGACTAGCGGGAGGGGAGCAGTACTTC. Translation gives CASTVGLAGGEQYF.

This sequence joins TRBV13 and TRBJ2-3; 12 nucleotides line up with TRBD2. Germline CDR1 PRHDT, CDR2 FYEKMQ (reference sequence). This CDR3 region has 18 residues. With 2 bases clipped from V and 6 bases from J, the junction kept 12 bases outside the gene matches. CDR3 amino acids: CASSLNAMGLAGSDTQYF. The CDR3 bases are TGTGCCAGCAGCTTAAACGCGATGGGACTAGCGGGTTCGGATACGCAGTATTTT.

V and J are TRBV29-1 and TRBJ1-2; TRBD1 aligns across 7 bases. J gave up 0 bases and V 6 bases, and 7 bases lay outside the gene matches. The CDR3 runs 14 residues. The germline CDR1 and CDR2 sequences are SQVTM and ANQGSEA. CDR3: CSVEGDSTNYGYTF. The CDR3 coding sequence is TGCAGCGTAGAGGGGGACAGTACTAACTATGGCTACACCTTC.

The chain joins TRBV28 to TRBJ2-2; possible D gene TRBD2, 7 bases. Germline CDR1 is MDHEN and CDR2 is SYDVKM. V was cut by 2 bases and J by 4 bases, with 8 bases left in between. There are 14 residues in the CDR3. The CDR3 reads CASSLGGATGELFF. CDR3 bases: TGTGCCAGCAGTTTAGGGGGGGCCACCGGGGAGCTGTTTTTT.

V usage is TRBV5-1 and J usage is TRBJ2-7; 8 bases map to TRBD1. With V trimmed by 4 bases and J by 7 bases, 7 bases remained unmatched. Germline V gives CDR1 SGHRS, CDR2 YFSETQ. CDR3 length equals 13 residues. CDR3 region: CASSLRDRREQYF. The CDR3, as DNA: TGCGCCAGCAGCCTCCGGGACAGGAGGGAGCAGTACTTC.

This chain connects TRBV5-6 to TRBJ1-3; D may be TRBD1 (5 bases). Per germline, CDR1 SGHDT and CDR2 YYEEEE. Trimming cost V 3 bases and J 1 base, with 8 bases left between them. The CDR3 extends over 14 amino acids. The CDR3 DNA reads TGTGCCAGCAGCTATAGGGGTTCTGGAAACACCATATATTTT. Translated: CASSYRGSGNTIYF.

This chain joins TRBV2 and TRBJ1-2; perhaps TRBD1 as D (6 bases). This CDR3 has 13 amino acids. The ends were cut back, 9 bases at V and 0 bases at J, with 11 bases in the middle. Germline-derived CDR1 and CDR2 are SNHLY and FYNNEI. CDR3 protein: CARRTAANYGYTF. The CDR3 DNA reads TGTGCCAGGAGGACAGCCGCTAACTATGGCTACACCTTC.

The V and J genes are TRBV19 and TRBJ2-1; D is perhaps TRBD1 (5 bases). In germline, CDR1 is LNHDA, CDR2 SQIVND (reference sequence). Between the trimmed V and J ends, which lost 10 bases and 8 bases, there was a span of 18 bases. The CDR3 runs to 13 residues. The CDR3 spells CATAVWGLDEQFF. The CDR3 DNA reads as TGTGCCACAGCAGTATGGGGCCTCGATGAGCAGTTCTTC.

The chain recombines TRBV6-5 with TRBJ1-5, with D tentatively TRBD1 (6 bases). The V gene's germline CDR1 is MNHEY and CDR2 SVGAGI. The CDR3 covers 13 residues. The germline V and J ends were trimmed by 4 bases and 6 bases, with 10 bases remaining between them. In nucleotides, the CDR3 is TGTGCCAGCAGTTCTGGGGGGCGTCAGCCCCAGCATTTT. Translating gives CASSSGGRQPQHF.

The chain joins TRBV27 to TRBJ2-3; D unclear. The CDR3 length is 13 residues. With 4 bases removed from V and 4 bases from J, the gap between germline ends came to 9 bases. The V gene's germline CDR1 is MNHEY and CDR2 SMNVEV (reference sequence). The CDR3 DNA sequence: TGTGCCAGCAGTTCCCCGAATGCAGATACGCAGTATTTT. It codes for CASSSPNADTQYF.

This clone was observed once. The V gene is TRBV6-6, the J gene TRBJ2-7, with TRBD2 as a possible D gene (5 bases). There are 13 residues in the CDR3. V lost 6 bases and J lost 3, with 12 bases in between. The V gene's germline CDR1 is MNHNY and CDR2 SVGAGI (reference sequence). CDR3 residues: CASRPGEHYEQYF. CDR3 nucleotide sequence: TGTGCCAGCAGGCCCGGGGAACACTACGAGCAGTACTTC.

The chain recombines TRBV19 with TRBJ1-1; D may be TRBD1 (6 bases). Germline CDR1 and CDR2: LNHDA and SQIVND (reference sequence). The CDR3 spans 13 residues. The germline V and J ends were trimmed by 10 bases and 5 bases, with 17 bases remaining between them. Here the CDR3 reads CATSGVLWTEAFF. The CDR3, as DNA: TGTGCCACCTCAGGGGTGCTATGGACTGAAGCTTTCTTT.

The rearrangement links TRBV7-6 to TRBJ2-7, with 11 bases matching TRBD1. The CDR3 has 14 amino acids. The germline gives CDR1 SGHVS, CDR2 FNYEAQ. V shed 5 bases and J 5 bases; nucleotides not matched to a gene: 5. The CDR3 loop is CASSTWTGGHEQYF. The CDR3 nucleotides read TGTGCCAGCAGCACCTGGACAGGGGGCCACGAGCAGTACTTC.